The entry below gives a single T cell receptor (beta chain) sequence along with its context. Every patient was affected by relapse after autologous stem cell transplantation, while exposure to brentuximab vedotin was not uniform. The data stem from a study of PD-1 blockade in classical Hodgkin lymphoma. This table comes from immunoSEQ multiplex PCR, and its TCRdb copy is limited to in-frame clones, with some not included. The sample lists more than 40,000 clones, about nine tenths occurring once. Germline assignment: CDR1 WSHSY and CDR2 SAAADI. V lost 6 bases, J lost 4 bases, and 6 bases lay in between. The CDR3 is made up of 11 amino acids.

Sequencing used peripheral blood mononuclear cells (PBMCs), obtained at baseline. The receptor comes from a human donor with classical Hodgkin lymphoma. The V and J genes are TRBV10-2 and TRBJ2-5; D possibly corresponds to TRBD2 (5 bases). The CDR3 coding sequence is TGCGCCAGCAGCGGACTAGAGACCCAGTACTTC. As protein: CASSGLETQYF.